This TCR beta chain originates from a study of blood T cell repertoires in COVID-19 (TCRdb year 2020). Regarding the research as a whole: Samples covering the acute and convalescent phases of COVID-19 were provided by collaborators in the United States, Italy and Spain. The repertoires were made available in a free public database intended to serve as a resource for research on the immune response to SARS-CoV-2. Where available, HLA class I and class II types were taken from metadata supplied by the sample provider and were not determined by assay-based typing. The material from the prospective study consisted of cDNA or gDNA derived from T cells, B-cell-depleted T cells, or PBMCs. Subjects who had been exposed to COVID-19, were actively infected with it, or had recovered from it provided the deeply sampled blood TCRbeta repertoires that made up the dataset. Samples were obtained from the ongoing ImmuneRACE study (first 160 participants) and from about 1,300 subjects provided by 6 global collaborators. Nearly every sample came with metadata listing a de-identified subject ID, COVID-19 status, age in years and sex.

Inclusive of the bounding cysteine and phenylalanine, the CDR3 is 14 residues long. Kept here is only the CDR3 DNA, which spans 42 bases and is read in frame from base 1. TCRbeta CDR3 regions were amplified from genomic DNA using the immunoSEQ Assay, a bias-controlled multiplex PCR. In the authors' own workflow: Within the assay, amplification of reference gene primers was used to estimate how many nucleated cells each sample contained. To quantify the absolute abundance of each unique TCRbeta CDR3 rearrangement, sequence reads were collapsed and filtered. Productive Simpson clonality was computed per sample as the square root of Simpson's diversity index over productive rearrangements. TCRdb's version of the immuneACCESS table is confined to in-frame rearrangements and falls short of the full clone set. An unresolved V gene accounts for under half of the shortfall where checked; the remainder is of unknown origin. From that table come the V and J calls and clone size; the DNA was used to work out D and trimming. This sample gives 150,000 to 170,000 clones in total; roughly 80% of them show up just once. About 4% of the sample goes to the ten largest clones.

Each collaborating institution followed its own protocols to collect whole blood in K2EDTA tubes. For TCRbeta analysis, collaborator samples were shipped as frozen whole blood, as isolated PBMCs, or as DNA extracted from either sample type. Turning to this clone: Its antigen is currently not known. The sample holds no much larger clone one base away, and base qualities are not on file.

Findings and caveats that apply to the study as a whole: The quantity of clinical and demographic metadata differed by source and by participant and was supplied without curation.

Sequencing was carried out using peripheral blood. The chain was built from TRBV21-1 and TRBJ1-1; the listed D gene, TRBD1, was not tested against the DNA. TRBV21-1 is shown as a pseudogene. The source of this sequence is an elderly woman with acute or convalescent COVID-19. In nucleotides, the sequence is TGTGCCAGCAAAACAGGACACCTGAACACTGAAGCTTTCTTT. Translated, this gives CASKTGHLNTEAFF.